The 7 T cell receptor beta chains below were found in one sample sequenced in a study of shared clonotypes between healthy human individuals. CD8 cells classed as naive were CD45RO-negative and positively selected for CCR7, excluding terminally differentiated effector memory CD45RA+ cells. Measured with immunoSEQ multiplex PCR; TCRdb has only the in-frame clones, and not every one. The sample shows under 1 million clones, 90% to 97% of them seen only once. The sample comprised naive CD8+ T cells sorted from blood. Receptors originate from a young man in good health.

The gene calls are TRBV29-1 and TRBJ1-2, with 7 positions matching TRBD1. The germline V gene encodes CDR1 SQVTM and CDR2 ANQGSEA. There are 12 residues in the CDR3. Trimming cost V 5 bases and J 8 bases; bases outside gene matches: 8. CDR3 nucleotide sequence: TGCAGCGTTCCGACAGGGACGGGCGGCTACACCTTC. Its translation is CSVPTGTGGYTF.

CDR3 protein: CASSAVGETDTQYF. CDR3 nucleotide sequence: TGTGCCAGCAGCGCCGTCGGGGAAACAGATACGCAGTATTTT. The chain combines TRBV9 with TRBJ2-3; tentative D call: TRBD2 (5 bases). There are 14 residues in the CDR3. The ends were cut back, 3 bases at V and 3 bases at J, with 11 bases in the middle. Germline V gives CDR1 SGDLS, CDR2 YYNGEE. Together with reference TRBV9 and TRBJ2-3, the CDR3 gives the full variable domain: DSGVTQTPKHLITATGQRVTLRCSPRSGDLSVYWYQQSLDQGLQFLIQYYNGEERAKGNILERFSAQQFPDLHSELNLSSLELGDSALYFCASSAVGETDTQYFGPGTRLTVL.

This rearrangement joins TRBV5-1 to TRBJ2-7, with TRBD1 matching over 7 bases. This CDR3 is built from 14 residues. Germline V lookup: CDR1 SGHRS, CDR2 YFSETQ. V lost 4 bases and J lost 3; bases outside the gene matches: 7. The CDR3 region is CASSASTGIYEQYF. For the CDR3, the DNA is TGCGCCAGCAGCGCTTCGACAGGGATCTACGAGCAGTACTTC.

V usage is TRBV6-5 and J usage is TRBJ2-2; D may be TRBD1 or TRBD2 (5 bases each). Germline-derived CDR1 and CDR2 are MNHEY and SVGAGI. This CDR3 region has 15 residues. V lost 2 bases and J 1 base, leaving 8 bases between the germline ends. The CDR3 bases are TGTGCCAGCAGTTACGGGACGATGAACACCGGGGAGCTGTTTTTT. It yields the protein CASSYGTMNTGELFF.

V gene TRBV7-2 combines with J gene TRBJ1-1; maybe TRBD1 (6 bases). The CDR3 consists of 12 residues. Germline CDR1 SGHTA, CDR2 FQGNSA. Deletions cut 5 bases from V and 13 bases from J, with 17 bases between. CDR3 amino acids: CASSGSRDTIFF. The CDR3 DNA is TGTGCCAGCAGCGGCTCCCGGGACACCATTTTCTTT.

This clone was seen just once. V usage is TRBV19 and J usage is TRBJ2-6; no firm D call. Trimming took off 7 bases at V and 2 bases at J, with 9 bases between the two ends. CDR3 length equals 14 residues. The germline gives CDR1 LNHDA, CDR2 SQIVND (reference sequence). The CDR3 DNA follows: TGTGCCAGTATAAGGCCACCTGGGGCCAACGTCCTGACTTTC. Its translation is CASIRPPGANVLTF.

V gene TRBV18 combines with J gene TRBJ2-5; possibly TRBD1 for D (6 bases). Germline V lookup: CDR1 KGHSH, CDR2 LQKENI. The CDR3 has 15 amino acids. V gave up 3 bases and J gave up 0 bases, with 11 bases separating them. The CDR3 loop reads CASSPLGTYQETQYF. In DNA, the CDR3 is TGTGCCAGCTCACCTTTGGGGACATACCAAGAGACCCAGTACTTC. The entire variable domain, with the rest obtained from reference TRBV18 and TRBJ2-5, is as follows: NAGVMQNPRHLVRRRGQEARLRCSPMKGHSHVYWYRQLPEEGLKFMVYLQKENIIDESGMPKERFSAEFPKEGPSILRIQQVVRGDSAAYFCASSPLGTYQETQYFGPGTRLLVL.